The rows below give T cell receptor beta chains drawn from one sample of a study of STAT5B mutations in CD4+ large granular lymphocyte leukemia. The assay was immunoSEQ multiplex PCR, and TCRdb's table has in-frame clones only and misses some. The sample shows around 2,000 clones, around 86% of them seen only once. Source material: PBMCs. The receptor set was obtained from a woman aged 65 to 85 with CD4+ T-cell large granular lymphocyte leukemia. Both conserved end residues are part of each CDR3. Fields, in order: D gene, clone size, J gene, V gene, CDR3 protein, CDR3 DNA. The D gene is left open where the match is weak. Size values are once, few and many counts, or a class for expanded clones, and some rows have none.

TRBD1	-	TRBJ2-7	TRBV5-6	CASSSDRDYEQYF	TGTGCCAGCAGCTCAGACAGGGACTACGAGCAGTACTTC
TRBD2	-	TRBJ2-7	TRBV2	CASKGTSGAYEQYF	TGTGCCAGCAAAGGGACTAGCGGGGCCTACGAGCAGTACTTC
-	-	TRBJ2-7	TRBV11-2	CASSGDEMSYEQYF	TGTGCCAGCAGCGGTGACGAAATGAGCTACGAGCAGTACTTC
-	-	TRBJ1-5	TRBV6-1	CASSESMGGQPQHF	TGTGCCAGCAGTGAATCGATGGGGGGTCAGCCCCAGCATTTT
TRBD1	-	TRBJ1-2	TRBV28	CASSLRTGNGYTF	TGTGCCAGCAGTCTTCGGACAGGGAACGGCTACACCTTC
-	-	TRBJ2-7	TRBV13	CASAFINGRSYEQYF	TGTGCCAGCGCCTTCATTAACGGTCGCTCCTACGAGCAGTACTTC
TRBD1	-	TRBJ2-3	TRBV28	CASSITGTGKEDTQYF	TGTGCCAGCAGCATCACCGGGACAGGGAAGGAAGATACGCAGTATTTT
TRBD1	-	TRBJ2-7	TRBV2	CASSDPIRGQGSYEQYF	TGTGCCAGCAGCGACCCCATCCGCGGACAGGGTTCCTACGAGCAGTACTTC
-	-	TRBJ2-2	TRBV7-9	CASSLGSTGELFF	TGTGCCAGCAGCTTGGGATCCACCGGGGAGCTGTTTTTT
-	-	TRBJ1-1	TRBV15	CATSRDYQALSLLDPLNTEAFF	TGTGCCACCAGCAGAGATTACCAGGCGCTATCTCTATTGGACCCTCTGAACACTGAAGCTTTCTTT
TRBD2	-	TRBJ2-3	TRBV4-2	CATSPRDGGGHTDTQYF	TGTGCCACCTCACCAAGGGATGGCGGGGGGCACACAGATACGCAGTATTTT
-	-	TRBJ2-2	TRBV7-3	CASSLEGAGELFF	TGTGCCAGCAGCTTAGAGGGGGCCGGGGAGCTGTTTTTT
-	-	TRBJ2-6	TRBV5-6	CASSLWYSGANVLTF	TGTGCCAGCAGCTTGTGGTACTCTGGGGCCAACGTCCTGACTTTC
TRBD2	-	TRBJ2-3	TRBV5-1	CASSMSSGGAPTQYF	TGCGCCAGCAGCATGAGTAGCGGGGGGGCCCCTACGCAGTATTTT
TRBD1	-	TRBJ1-2	TRBV27	CASSEGTGGVGYGYTF	TGTGCCAGCAGTGAAGGTACAGGGGGCGTCGGCTATGGTTACACCTTC
TRBD2	-	TRBJ2-5	TRBV4-2	CASSQVVGGAQETQYF	TGTGCCAGCAGCCAAGTGGTCGGGGGGGCCCAAGAGACCCAGTACTTC
-	-	TRBJ2-2	TRBV7-6	CASSLEGGTGELFF	TGTGCCAGCAGCTTAGAGGGGGGTACCGGGGAGCTGTTTTTT
TRBD1	-	TRBJ2-3	TRBV7-6	CASSFRTGTDTQYF	TGTGCCAGCAGCTTTCGGACAGGGACAGATACGCAGTATTTT
TRBD2	few	TRBJ2-7	TRBV4-2	CASSQAGGRGVEEQYF	TGTGCCAGCAGCCAAGCGGGCGGGCGGGGGGTAGAAGAGCAGTACTTC
TRBD1	-	TRBJ1-1	TRBV12-5	CASGPTGGRTEAFF	TGTGCTAGTGGCCCGACAGGGGGCAGGACTGAAGCTTTCTTT
-	-	TRBJ2-3	TRBV15	CATSRDALRGTDTQYF	TGTGCCACCAGCAGAGATGCGTTGAGGGGCACAGATACGCAGTATTTT
TRBD1	once	TRBJ1-1	TRBV6-5	CASRRQGRNTEAFF	TGTGCCAGCCGGAGACAGGGCCGGAACACTGAAGCTTTCTTT